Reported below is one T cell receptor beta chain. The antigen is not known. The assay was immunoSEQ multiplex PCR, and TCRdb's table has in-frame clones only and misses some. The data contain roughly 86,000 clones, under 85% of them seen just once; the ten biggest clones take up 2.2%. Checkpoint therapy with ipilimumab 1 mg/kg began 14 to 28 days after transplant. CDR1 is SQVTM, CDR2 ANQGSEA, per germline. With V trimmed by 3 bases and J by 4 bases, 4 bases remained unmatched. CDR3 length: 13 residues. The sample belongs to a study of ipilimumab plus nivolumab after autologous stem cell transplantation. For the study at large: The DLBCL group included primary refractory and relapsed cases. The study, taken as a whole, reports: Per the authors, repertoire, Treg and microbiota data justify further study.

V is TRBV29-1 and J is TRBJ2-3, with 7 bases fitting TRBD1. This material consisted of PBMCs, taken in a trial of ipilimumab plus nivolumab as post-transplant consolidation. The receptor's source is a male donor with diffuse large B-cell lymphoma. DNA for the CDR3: TGCAGCGTTGAGTCAGGGGGTCCAGATACGCAGTATTTT. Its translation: CSVESGGPDTQYF.